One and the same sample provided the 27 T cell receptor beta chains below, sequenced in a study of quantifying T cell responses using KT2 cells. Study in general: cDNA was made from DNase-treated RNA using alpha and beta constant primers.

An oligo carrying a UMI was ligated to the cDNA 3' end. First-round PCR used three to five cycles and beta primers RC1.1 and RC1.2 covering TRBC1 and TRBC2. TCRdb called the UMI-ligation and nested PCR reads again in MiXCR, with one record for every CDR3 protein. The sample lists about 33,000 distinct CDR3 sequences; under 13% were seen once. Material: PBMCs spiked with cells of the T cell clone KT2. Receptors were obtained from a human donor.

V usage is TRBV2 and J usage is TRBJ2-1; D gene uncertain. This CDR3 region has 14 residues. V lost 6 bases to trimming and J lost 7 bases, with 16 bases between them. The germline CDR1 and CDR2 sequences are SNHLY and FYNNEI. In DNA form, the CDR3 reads TGTGCCAGCAGAGGCGCCGGAATACTTAATGAGCAGTTCTTC. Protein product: CASRGAGILNEQFF. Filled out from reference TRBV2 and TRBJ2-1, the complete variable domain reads EPEVTQTPSHQVTQMGQEVILRCVPISNHLYFYWYRQILGQKVEFLVSFYNNEISEKSEIFDDQFSVERPDGSNFTLKIRSTKLEDSAMYFCASRGAGILNEQFFGPGTRLTVL.

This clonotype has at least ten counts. The CDR3 reads CASSDWTSGQETQYF. The CDR3 region has the DNA TGTGCCAGTAGTGACTGGACTAGCGGACAAGAGACCCAGTACTTC. The rearrangement joins TRBV19 to TRBJ2-5; 10 bases fit TRBD2. Trimming cost V 5 bases and J 2 bases; bases outside gene matches: 5. Germline V gene sequence: CDR1 LNHDA, CDR2 SQIVND (reference sequence). The CDR3 is made up of 15 amino acids.

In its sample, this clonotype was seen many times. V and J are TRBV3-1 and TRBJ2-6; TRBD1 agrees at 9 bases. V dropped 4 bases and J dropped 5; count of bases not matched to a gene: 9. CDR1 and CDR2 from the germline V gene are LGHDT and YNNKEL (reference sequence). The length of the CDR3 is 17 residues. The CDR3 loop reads CASSPGQGRHWANVLTF. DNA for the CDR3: TGTGCCAGCAGCCCAGGACAGGGGAGACACTGGGCCAACGTCCTGACTTTC. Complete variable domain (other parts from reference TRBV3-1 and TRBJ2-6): DTAVSQTPKYLVTQMGNDKSIKCEQNLGHDTMYWYKQDSKKFLKIMFSYNNKELIINETVPNRFSPKSPDKAHLNLHINSLELGDSAVYFCASSPGQGRHWANVLTFGAGSRLTVL.

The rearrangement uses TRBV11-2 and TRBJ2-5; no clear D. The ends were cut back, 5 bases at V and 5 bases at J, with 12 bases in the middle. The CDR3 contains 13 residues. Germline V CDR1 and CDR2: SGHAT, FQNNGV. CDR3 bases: TGTGCCAGCAGCCCCACGGACGGGGAGACCCAGTACTTC. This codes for CASSPTDGETQYF.

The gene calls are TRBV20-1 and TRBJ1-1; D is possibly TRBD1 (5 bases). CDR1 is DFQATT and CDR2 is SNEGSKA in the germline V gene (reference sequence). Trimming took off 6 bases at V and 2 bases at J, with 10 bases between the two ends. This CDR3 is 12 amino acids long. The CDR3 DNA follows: TGCAGTGCCGACAGCCTTAACACTGAAGCTTTCTTT. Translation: CSADSLNTEAFF.

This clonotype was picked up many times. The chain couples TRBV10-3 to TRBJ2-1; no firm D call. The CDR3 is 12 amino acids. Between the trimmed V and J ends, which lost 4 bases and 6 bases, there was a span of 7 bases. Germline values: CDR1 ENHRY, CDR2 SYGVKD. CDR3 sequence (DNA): TGTGCCATCAGTGGTCGTAGCAATGAGCAGTTCTTC. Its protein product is CAISGRSNEQFF.

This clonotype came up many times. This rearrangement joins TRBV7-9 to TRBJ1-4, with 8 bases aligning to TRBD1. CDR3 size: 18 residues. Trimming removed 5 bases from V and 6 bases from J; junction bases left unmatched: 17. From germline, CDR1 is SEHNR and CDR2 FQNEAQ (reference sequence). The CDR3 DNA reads TGTGCCAGCAGCCACGGATCTCTCAGGGGGCTAGTGGATGAAAAACTGTTTTTT. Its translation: CASSHGSLRGLVDEKLFF.

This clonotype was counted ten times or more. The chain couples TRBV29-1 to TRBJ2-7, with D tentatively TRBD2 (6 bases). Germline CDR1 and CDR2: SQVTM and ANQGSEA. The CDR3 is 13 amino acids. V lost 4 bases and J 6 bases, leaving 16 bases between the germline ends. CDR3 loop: CSVGTGVQVEQYF. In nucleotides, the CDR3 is TGCAGCGTTGGGACGGGGGTCCAGGTCGAGCAGTACTTC.

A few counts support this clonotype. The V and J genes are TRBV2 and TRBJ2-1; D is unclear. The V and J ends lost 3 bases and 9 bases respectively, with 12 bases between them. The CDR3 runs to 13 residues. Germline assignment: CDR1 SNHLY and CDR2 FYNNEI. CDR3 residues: CASSDSRSSEQFF. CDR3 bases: TGTGCCAGCAGTGATAGTCGTAGTAGTGAGCAGTTCTTC.

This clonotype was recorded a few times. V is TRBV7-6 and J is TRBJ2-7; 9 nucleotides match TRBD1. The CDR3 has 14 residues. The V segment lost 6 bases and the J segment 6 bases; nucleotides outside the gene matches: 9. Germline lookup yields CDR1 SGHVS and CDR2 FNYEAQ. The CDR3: CASSWDRETPEQYF. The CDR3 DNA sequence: TGTGCCAGCAGTTGGGACAGGGAAACCCCCGAGCAGTACTTC. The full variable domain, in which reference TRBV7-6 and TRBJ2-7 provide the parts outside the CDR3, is GAGVSQSPRYKVTKRGQDVALRCDPISGHVSLYWYRQALGQGPEFLTYFNYEAQQDKSGLPNDRFSAERPEGSISTLTIQRTEQRDSAMYRCASSWDRETPEQYFGPGTRLTVT.

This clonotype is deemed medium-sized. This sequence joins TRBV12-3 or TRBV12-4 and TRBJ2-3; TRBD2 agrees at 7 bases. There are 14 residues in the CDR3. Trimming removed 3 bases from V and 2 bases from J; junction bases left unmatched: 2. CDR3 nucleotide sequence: TGTGCCAGCAGTTTTGGGACTACCACAGATACGCAGTATTTT. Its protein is CASSFGTTTDTQYF.

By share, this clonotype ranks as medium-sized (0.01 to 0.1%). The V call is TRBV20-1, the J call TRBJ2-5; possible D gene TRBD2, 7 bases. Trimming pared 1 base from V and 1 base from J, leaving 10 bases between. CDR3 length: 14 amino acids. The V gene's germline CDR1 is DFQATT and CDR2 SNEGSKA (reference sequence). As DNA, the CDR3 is TGCAGTGCTAGAGGGGGGGGCCCCCAAGAGACCCAGTACTTC. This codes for CSARGGGPQETQYF.

For the CDR3, the DNA is TGTGCCAGCAGCAGGGCCTTTCTTCAGACCCAGCATTTT. Residues: CASSRAFLQTQHF. V and J are TRBV21-1 and TRBJ1-5. TRBV21-1 represents a pseudogene. This CDR3 spans 13 amino acids.

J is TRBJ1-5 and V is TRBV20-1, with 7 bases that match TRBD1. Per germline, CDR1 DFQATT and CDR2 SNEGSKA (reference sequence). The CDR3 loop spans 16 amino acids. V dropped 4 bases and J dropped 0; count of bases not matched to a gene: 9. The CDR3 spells CSATQGLLYSNQPQHF. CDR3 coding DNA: TGCAGTGCTACACAGGGGCTTTTGTATAGCAATCAGCCCCAGCATTTT.

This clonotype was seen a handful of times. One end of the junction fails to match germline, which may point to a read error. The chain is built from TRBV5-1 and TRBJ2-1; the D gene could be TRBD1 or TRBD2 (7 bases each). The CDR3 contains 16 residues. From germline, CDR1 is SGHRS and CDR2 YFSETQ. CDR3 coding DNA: TGCGCCAGCAGCTTTAGGGGGAGGGGGCTCTACGATGAGCAGTTCTTC. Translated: CASSFRGRGLYDEQFF.

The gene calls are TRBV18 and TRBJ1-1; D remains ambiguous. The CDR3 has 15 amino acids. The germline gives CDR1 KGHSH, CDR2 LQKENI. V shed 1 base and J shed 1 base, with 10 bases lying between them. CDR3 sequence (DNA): TGTGCCAGCTCACCACGATTGGTTGAGAACACTGAAGCTTTCTTT. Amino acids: CASSPRLVENTEAFF.

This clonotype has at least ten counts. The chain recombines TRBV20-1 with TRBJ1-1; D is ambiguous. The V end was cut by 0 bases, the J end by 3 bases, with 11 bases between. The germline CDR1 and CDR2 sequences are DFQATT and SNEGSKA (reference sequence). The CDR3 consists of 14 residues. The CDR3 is CSAREHTQDTEAFF. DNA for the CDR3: TGCAGTGCTAGAGAGCACACCCAGGACACTGAAGCTTTCTTT.

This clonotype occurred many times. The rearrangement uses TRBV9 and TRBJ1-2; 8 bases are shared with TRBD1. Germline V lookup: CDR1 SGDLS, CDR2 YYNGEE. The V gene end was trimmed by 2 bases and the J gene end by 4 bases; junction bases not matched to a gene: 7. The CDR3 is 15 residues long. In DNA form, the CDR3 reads TGTGCCAGCAGCGTGGGACAGGAGATTCTCTATGGCTACACCTTC. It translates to CASSVGQEILYGYTF.

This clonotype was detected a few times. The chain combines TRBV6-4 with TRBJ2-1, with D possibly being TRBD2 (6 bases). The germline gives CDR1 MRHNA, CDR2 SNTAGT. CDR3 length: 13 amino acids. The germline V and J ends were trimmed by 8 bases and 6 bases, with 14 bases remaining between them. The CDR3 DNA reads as TGTGCCAGCCGGGAAACTAGCACCAATGAGCAGTTCTTC. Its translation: CASRETSTNEQFF.

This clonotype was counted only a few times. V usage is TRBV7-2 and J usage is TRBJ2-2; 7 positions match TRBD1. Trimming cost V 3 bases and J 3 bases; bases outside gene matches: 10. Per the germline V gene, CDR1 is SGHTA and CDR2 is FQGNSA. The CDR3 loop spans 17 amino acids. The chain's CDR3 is CASSFLKGTVDTGELFF. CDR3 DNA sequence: TGTGCCAGCAGCTTCCTAAAAGGGACAGTTGACACCGGGGAGCTGTTTTTT.

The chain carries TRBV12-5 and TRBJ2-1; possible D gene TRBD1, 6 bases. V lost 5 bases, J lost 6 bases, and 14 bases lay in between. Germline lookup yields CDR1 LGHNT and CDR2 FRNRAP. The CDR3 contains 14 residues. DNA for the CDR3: TGTGCTAGTGGTCCTGGACAGTTGGCCAATGAGCAGTTCTTC. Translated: CASGPGQLANEQFF.

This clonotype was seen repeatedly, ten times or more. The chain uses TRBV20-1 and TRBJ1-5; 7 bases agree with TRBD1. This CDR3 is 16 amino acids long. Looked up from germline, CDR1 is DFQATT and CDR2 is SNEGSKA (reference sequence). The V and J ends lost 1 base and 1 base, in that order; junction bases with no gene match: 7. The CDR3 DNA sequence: TGCAGTGCTAGAGGCAACAGGGGATACAGCAATCAGCCCCAGCATTTT. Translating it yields CSARGNRGYSNQPQHF.

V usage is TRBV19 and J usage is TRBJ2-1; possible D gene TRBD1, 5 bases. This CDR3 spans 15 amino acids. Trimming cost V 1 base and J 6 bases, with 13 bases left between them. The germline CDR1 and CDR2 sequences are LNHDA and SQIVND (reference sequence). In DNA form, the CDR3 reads TGTGCCAGTAGTATAGCAGGGTCGGAAATCAATGAGCAGTTCTTC. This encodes CASSIAGSEINEQFF.

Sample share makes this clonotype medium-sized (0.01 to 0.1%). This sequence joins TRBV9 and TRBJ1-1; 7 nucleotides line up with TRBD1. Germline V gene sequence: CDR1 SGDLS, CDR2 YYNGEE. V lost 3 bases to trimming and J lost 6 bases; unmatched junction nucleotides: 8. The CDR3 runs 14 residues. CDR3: CASSAWDSGAEAFF. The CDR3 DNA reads TGTGCCAGCAGCGCTTGGGACAGCGGGGCTGAAGCTTTCTTT.

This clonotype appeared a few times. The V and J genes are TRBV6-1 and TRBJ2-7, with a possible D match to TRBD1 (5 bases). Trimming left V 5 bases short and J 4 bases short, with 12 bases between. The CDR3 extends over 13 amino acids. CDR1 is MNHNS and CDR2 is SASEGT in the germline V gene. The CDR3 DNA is TGTGCCAGCAGTTCACAGGTCCGATACGAGCAGTACTTC. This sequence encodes CASSSQVRYEQYF.

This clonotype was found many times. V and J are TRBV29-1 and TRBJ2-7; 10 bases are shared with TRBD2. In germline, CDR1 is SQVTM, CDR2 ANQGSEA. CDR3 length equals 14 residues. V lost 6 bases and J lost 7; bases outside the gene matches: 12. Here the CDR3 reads CSVGASGSRQEQYF. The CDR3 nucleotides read TGCAGCGTCGGGGCTAGCGGGAGTCGTCAGGAGCAGTACTTC.

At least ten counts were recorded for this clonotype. The CDR3 sequence is CASSESGGTGGNEQFF. The CDR3 coding sequence is TGCGCCAGCAGTGAGTCGGGGGGGACAGGGGGAAATGAGCAGTTCTTC. The chain recombines TRBV10-2 with TRBJ2-1; 11 nucleotides agree with TRBD1. The length of the CDR3 is 16 residues. The V and J ends lost 0 bases and 7 bases, in that order; junction bases with no gene match: 5. Germline lookup yields CDR1 WSHSY and CDR2 SAAADI.